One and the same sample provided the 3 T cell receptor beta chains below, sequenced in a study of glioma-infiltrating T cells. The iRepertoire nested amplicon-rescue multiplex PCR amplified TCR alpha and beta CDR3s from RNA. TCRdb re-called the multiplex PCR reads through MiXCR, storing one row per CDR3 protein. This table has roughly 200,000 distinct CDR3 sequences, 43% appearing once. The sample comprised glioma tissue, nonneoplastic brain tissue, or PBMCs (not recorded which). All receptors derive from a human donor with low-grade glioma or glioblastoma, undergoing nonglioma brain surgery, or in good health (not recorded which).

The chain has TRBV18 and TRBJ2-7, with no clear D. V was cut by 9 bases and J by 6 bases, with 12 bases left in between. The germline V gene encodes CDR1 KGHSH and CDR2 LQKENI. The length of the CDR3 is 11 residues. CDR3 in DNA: TGTGCCAGGTCTCCTCCGAGCGAGCAGTACTTC. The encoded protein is CARSPPSEQYF.

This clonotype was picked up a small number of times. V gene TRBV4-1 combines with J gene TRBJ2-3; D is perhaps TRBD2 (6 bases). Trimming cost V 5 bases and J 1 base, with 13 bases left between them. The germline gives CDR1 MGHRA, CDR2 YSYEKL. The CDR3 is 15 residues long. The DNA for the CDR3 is TGCGCCAGCAGCAACAAGGCTAGCGGCACAGATACGCAGTATTTT. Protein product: CASSNKASGTDTQYF.

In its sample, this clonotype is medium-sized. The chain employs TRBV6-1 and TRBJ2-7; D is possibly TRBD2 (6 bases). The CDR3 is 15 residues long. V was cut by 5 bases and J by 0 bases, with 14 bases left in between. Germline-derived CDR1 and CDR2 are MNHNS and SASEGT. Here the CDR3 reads CASSLADSSSYEQYF. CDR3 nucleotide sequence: TGTGCCAGCAGTTTAGCGGATTCGAGCTCCTACGAGCAGTACTTC.